This TCR beta chain was documented in a study of shared clonotypes between healthy human individuals. Study overall: Donors had three CD4 naive, three CD4 memory, two CD8 naive and one CD8 memory plate apiece. Whole-study results and caveats: Shared clonotypes: about 4.6% naive CD4, roughly 3.5% naive CD8, 2.3% memory CD4, under 0.45% memory CD8.

This CDR3 is 17 amino acids long. Between the trimmed V and J ends, which lost 2 bases and 5 bases, there was a span of 18 bases. Germline loops: CDR1 SEHNR, CDR2 FQNEAQ (reference sequence). Sequencing used immunoSEQ multiplex PCR; TCRdb keeps in-frame clones, though not all of them. In the table there are roughly 2.1 million clones, roughly 91% of which are singletons. This clone was recorded once. Its antigen remains unknown. CD8 cells regarded as naive lacked CD45RO, were positively chosen for CCR7, and omitted terminally differentiated effector memory CD45RA+ cells. The sequenced material came from naive CD8+ T cells from PBMCs. The rearrangement joins TRBV7-9 to TRBJ2-2; D possibly corresponds to TRBD1 (6 bases). The TCR originated in a man aged 18 to 30 in good health. Some clones in this sample may be carry-over from other donors' samples. The CDR3 DNA sequence: TGTGCCAGCAGCTTAAATTTAGTACAGGGCCGTACCGGGGAGCTGTTTTTT. Residues: CASSLNLVQGRTGELFF.